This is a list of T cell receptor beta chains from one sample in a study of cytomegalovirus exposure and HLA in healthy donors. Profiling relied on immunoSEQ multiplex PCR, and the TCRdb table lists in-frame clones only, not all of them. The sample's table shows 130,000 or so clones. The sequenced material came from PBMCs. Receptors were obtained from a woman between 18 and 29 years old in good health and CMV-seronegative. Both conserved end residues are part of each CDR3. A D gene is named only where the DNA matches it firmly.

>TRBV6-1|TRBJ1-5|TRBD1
TGTGCCAGCAGTATCGACAGGGGGAATAATCAGCCCCAGCATTTT
CASSIDRGNNQPQHF
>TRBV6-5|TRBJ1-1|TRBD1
TGTGCCAGCAGTTCCTCCAGGGGGCCAGGGAACACTGAAGCTTTCTTT
CASSSSRGPGNTEAFF
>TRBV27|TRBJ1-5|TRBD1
TGTGCCAGCAGGGACAGGGTCAATAGCAATCAGCCCCAGCATTTT
CASRDRVNSNQPQHF
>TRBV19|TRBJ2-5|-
TGTGCCAGTAGCGATAGGGAGGTAGAGACCCAGTACTTC
CASSDREVETQYF
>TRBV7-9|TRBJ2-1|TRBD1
TGTGCCAGCAGCGACGGACAGGGTACCAATGAGCAGTTCTTC
CASSDGQGTNEQFF
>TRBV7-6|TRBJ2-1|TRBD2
TGTGCCAGCAGCTCCGGACTAGCGGGACTATCCCTCCTTGATCTGGATGAGCAGTTCTTC
CASSSGLAGLSLLDLDEQFF
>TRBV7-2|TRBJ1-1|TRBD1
TGTGCCAGCAGCGGTTTCAGGGGGCAGACTGAAGCTTTCTTT
CASSGFRGQTEAFF
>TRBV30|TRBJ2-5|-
TGTGCCTGGAGTGAGGGGCGGGAGACCCAGTACTTC
CAWSEGRETQYF
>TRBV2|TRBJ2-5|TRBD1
TGTGCCAGCGGGGGGACAGGACAAGAGACCCAGTACTTC
CASGGTGQETQYF
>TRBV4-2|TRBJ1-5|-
TGTGCCAGCAGCCAAGAGGGGGGGGACAAGCCCCAGCCCCAGCATTTT
CASSQEGGDKPQPQHF
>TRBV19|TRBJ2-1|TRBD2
TGTGCCAGTAGTATTGGCGGGAGGGGAAACAATGAGCAGTTCTTC
CASSIGGRGNNEQFF
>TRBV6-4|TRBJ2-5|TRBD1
TGTGCCAGCATTTTCCGGGACAGGGAGTTAGGGGAGACCCAGTACTTC
CASIFRDRELGETQYF
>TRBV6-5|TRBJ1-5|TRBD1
TGTGCCAGCTCGTCAGGGGACAGTAATGGCCCCCAGCATTTT
CASSSGDSNGPQHF
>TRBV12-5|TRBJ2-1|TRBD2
TGTGCTAGTGGCCTAGCGGGAGTTTTAGGTGAGCAGTTCTTC
CASGLAGVLGEQFF
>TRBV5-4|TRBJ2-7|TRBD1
TGTGCCAGCAGCTCCGTGGACAGGGGGGATTACGAGCAGTACTTC
CASSSVDRGDYEQYF
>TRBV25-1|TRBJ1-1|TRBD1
TGTGCCAGCAGTGAAACATACAGGGGGGACTTAGAAGCTTTCTTT
CASSETYRGDLEAFF
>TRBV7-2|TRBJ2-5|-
TGTGCCAGCAGCTTATGGGCCGGTTTAGAGGAGACCCAGTACTTC
CASSLWAGLEETQYF
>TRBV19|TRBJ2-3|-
TGTGCCAGTAGTATTATGAGACAGGCTCGGGATACGCAGTATTTT
CASSIMRQARDTQYF
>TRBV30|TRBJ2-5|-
TGTGCCTGGAGTGTACATCAAGAGACCCAGTACTTC
CAWSVHQETQYF
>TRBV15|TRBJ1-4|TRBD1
TGTGCCACCAGCAGAGATCGCAGGGGGAATGAAAAACTGTTTTTT
CATSRDRRGNEKLFF
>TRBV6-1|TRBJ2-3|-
TGTGCCAGCAGTTTAGAGGACAGTTTCACAGATACGCAGTATTTT
CASSLEDSFTDTQYF
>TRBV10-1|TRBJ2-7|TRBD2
TGCGCCAGCGGTGAGGAAGCGGGAGGGTTTTACGAGCAGTACTTC
CASGEEAGGFYEQYF
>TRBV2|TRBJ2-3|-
TGTGCCAGCAGTGAACTCGCTAGCGGCACAGATACGCAGTATTTT
CASSELASGTDTQYF
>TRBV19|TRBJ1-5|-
TGTGCCAGTAGTATCCCGGGGAGCAATCAGCCCCAGCATTTT
CASSIPGSNQPQHF
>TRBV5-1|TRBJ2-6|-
TGCGCCAGCAGCTTGGGGCAATTCTCTGGGGCCAACGTCCTGACTTTC
CASSLGQFSGANVLTF
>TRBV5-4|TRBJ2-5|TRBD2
TGTGCCAGCAGCTTGATGGGACTAGCGGGGATCCAAGAGACCCAGTACTTC
CASSLMGLAGIQETQYF
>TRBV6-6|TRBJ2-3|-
TGTGCCAGCAGTTACAATTCGGCAGATACGCAGTATTTT
CASSYNSADTQYF
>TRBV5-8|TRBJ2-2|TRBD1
TGTGCCAGCAGCTTTTGGCAGGGGGAGAACACCGGGGAGCTGTTTTTT
CASSFWQGENTGELFF
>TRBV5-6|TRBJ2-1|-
TGTGCCAGCAGCCGAAACCTAGCGGAGCAGTTCTTC
CASSRNLAEQFF
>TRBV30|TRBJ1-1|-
TGTGCCTGGAGTCTGCGGGGATCCATGAACACTGAAGCTTTCTTT
CAWSLRGSMNTEAFF
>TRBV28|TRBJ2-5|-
TGTGCCAGCGGCTATTTCAGGGGCCGGTTGGAGACCCAGTACTTC
CASGYFRGRLETQYF
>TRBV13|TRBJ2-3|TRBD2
TGTGCCAGCAGCCCCGGACTAGCGGGACCCACAGATACGCAGTATTTT
CASSPGLAGPTDTQYF
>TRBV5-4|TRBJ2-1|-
TGTGCCAGCAGCTTCCCGTCCCCGGGTGAAACTAATGAGCAGTTCTTC
CASSFPSPGETNEQFF
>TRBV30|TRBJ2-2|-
TGTGCCTGGAGTATGGGCCCAGGGTACACCGGGGAGCTGTTTTTT
CAWSMGPGYTGELFF
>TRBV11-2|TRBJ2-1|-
TGTGCCAGCAGTAGAGCGGCATCCTACAATGAGCAGTTCTTC
CASSRAASYNEQFF
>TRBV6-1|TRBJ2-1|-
TGTGCCAGCAGTGATCAAAATACGCGCTCCTACAATGAGCAGTTCTTC
CASSDQNTRSYNEQFF
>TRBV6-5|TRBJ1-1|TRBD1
TGTGCCAGCAGTTACTCGAGCTCAGGGGGGTACACTGAAGCTTTCTTT
CASSYSSSGGYTEAFF